One sample yielded the 4 T cell receptor beta chains listed below, sequenced in a study of cytotoxic CD8 clonotypes in ibrutinib-treated CLL. Method: immunoSEQ multiplex PCR; TCRdb's copy keeps in-frame clones and lacks some. The top ten hold around 6.6% of the sample, which has approximately 340,000 clones, 67% seen once. The source was PBMCs, collected after 36 months of ibrutinib treatment. The receptors were gathered from a human donor with chronic lymphocytic leukemia.

V usage is TRBV10-3 and J usage is TRBJ1-2, with a weak D call TRBD1 (6 bases). The CDR3 contains 16 residues. The germline CDR1 and CDR2 sequences are ENHRY and SYGVKD. V lost 3 bases and J lost 4, with 18 bases in between. The chain's CDR3 is CAISDRGGRGTYGYTF. CDR3 coding DNA: TGTGCCATCAGTGATAGAGGTGGCAGGGGCACCTATGGCTACACCTTC.

The gene calls are TRBV21-1 and TRBJ2-1; TRBD2, the D gene given by the table, was not confirmed from the DNA. TRBV21-1 is annotated as a pseudogene. The CDR3 is 14 residues long. The CDR3 DNA reads as TGTGCCAGCAGCAAAGGTGGAGGTTACAATGAGCAGTTCTTC. Its translation: CASSKGGGYNEQFF.

The chain links TRBV6-5 to TRBJ2-6; D not resolved. CDR1 and CDR2 from the germline V gene are MNHEY and SVGAGI. This CDR3 region has 15 residues. Trimming cost V 6 bases and J 1 base, with 10 bases left between them. The CDR3 here is CASSREGSGANVLTF. CDR3 in DNA: TGTGCCAGCAGCCGAGAAGGGTCTGGGGCCAACGTCCTGACTTTC.

The gene calls are TRBV28 and TRBJ1-1; D is undetermined. The CDR3 has 16 amino acids. V lost 1 base to trimming and J lost 0 bases, with 12 bases between them. The germline V gene has CDR1 MDHEN and CDR2 SYDVKM. The CDR3 here is CASSLYGKGVNTEAFF. The CDR3 DNA is TGTGCCAGCAGTTTATATGGTAAGGGAGTGAACACTGAAGCTTTCTTT.